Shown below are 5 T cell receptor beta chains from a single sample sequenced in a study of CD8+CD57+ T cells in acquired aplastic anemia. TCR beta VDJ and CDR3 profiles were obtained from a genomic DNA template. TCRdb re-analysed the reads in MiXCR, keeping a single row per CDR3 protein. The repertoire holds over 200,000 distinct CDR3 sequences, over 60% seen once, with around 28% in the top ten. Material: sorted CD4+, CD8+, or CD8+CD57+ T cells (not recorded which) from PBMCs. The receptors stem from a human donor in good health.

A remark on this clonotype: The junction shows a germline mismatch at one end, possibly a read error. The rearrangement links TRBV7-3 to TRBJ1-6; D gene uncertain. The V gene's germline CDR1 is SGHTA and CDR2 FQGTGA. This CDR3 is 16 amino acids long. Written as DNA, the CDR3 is TGTGCCAGCAGCTTAACGGGGAGTTTGGAGGAATCACCTCTCCACTTT. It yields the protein CASSLTGSLEESPLHF.

The CDR3 loop is CATSGSVSGELFF. CDR3 sequence (DNA): TGTGCCACCAGTGGATCAGTTTCCGGGGAGCTGTTTTTT. This sequence joins TRBV24-1 and TRBJ2-2; D gene unclear. The CDR3 spans 13 residues. Deletions cut 5 bases from V and 6 bases from J, with 9 bases between. CDR1 KGHDR and CDR2 SFDVKD come from the germline V gene.

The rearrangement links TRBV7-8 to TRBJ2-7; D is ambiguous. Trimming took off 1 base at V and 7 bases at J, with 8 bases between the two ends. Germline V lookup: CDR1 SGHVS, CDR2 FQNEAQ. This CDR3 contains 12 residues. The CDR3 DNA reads TGTGCCAGCAGCTTAGAGACACCAGAGCAGTACTTC. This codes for CASSLETPEQYF.

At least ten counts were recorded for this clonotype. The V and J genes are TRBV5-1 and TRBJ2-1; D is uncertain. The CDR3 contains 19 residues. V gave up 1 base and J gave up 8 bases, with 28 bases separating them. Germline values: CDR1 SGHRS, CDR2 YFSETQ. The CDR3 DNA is TGCGCCAGCAGCTTGACTCGATTGGGCCCGGGCCGATTTGAGTATGAGCAGTTCTTC. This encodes CASSLTRLGPGRFEYEQFF.

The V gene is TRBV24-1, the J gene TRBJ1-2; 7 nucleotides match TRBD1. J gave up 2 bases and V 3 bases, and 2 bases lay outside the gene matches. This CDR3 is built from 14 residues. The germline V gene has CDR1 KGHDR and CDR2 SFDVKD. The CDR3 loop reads CATSDMTGNYGYTF. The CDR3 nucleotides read TGTGCCACCAGTGATATGACAGGGAACTATGGCTACACCTTC.